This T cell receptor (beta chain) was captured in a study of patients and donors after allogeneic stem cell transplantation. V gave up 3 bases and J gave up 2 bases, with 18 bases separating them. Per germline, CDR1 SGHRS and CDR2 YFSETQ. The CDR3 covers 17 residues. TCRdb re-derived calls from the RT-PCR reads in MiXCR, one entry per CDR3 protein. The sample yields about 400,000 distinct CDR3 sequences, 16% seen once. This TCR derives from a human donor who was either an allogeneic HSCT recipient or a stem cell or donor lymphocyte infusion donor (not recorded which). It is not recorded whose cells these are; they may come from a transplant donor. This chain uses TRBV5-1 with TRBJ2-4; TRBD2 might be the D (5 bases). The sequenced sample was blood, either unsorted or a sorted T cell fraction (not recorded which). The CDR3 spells CASSSGLLDPTKNIQYF. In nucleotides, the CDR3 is TGCGCCAGCAGCTCCGGACTTTTGGACCCAACCAAAAACATTCAGTACTTC.